A single sample gave rise to the 27 T cell receptor beta chains below, sequenced in a study of T cell repertoires in cytomegalovirus infection. From the reads, TCRdb called clonotypes with MiXCR, one entry per CDR3 protein. The top ten clones hold approximately 8% of a sample with around 350,000 distinct CDR3 sequences, 15% to 20% of them seen once. The sample comprised PBMCs. These receptors were collected from a human donor in good health (CMV status not recorded). Some clones in this sample may be carry-over from other donors' samples.

In this sample, this clonotype turned up many times. J is TRBJ2-7 and V is TRBV28; 8 bases fit TRBD2. J was trimmed by 4 bases and V by 4 bases; bases with no gene match: 15. Per the germline V gene, CDR1 is MDHEN and CDR2 is SYDVKM. The CDR3 is made up of 17 amino acids. CDR3 in amino acids: CASSSPARTSRKYEQYF. The CDR3, as DNA: TGTGCCAGCAGTTCCCCGGCCCGGACTAGCAGAAAATACGAGCAGTACTTC.

This clonotype was found many times. The chain uses TRBV7-2 and TRBJ2-1; TRBD1 might be the D (5 bases). CDR3 size: 13 residues. Trimming removed 4 bases from V and 7 bases from J, with 11 bases in between. Germline assignment: CDR1 SGHTA and CDR2 FQGNSA. CDR3 loop: CASSYQNRNEQFF. CDR3 nucleotide sequence: TGTGCCAGCAGCTACCAGAACAGGAATGAGCAGTTCTTC.

This clonotype was counted a few times. This sequence joins TRBV12-3 or TRBV12-4 and TRBJ2-1; no clear D gene. With 3 bases removed from V and 5 bases from J, the gap between germline ends came to 14 bases. This CDR3 region has 15 residues. The CDR3 sequence: CASSFPLQSDNEQFF. The CDR3 DNA sequence: TGTGCCAGCAGTTTTCCACTACAGTCGGACAATGAGCAGTTCTTC.

The V gene is TRBV7-8, the J gene TRBJ2-3; tentative D call: TRBD2 (6 bases). Germline V gene sequence: CDR1 SGHVS, CDR2 FQNEAQ. V was trimmed by 5 bases and J by 6 bases, leaving 24 bases between them. The CDR3 totals 17 residues. Written as DNA, the CDR3 is TGTGCCAGCAGCGCTAAACAGTCGGGACTTCTGTGGGATACGCAGTATTTT. Translated, it gives CASSAKQSGLLWDTQYF. Variable domain in full (rest from reference TRBV7-8 and TRBJ2-3): GAGVSQSPRYKVAKRGQDVALRCDPISGHVSLFWYQQALGQGPEFLTYFQNEAQLDKSGLPSDRFFAERPEGSVSTLKIQRTQQEDSAVYLCASSAKQSGLLWDTQYFGPGTRLTVL.

This clonotype has a handful of counts. V is TRBV30 and J is TRBJ1-1; TRBD1 agrees at 9 bases. This CDR3 comprises 14 residues. V lost 3 bases to trimming and J lost 6 bases; unmatched junction nucleotides: 8. Germline V gene sequence: CDR1 GTSNPN, CDR2 SVGIG (reference sequence). The CDR3: CAWSGTGTGAEAFF. Written as DNA, the CDR3 is TGTGCCTGGAGCGGGACAGGGACCGGCGCTGAAGCTTTCTTT.

The genes are TRBV20-1 and TRBJ2-7, with 7 positions matching TRBD1. There are 13 residues in the CDR3. The J segment lost 4 bases and the V segment lost 6 bases, leaving 9 bases of the junction unmatched. Germline lookup yields CDR1 DFQATT and CDR2 SNEGSKA (reference sequence). The CDR3 spells CSALPGQFYEQYF. CDR3 DNA: TGCAGTGCCCTTCCGGGACAGTTTTACGAGCAGTACTTC.

This clonotype showed up many times. The rearrangement links TRBV7-9 to TRBJ2-7, with 10 bases fitting TRBD1. This CDR3 has 14 amino acids. The germline V gene encodes CDR1 SEHNR and CDR2 FQNEAQ (reference sequence). Trimming removed 4 bases from V and 6 bases from J; junction bases left unmatched: 6. The CDR3 DNA sequence: TGTGCCAGCAGCTCGGCCGGGACAGGGGTCGAGCAGTACTTC. Its protein product is CASSSAGTGVEQYF.

This clonotype appeared many times. The V call is TRBV7-2, the J call TRBJ2-3; TRBD2 might be the D (5 bases). V was cut by 5 bases and J by 7 bases, with 19 bases left in between. The CDR3 contains 15 residues. The germline V gene encodes CDR1 SGHTA and CDR2 FQGNSA. The CDR3 here is CASSPGNPPGYTQYF. The DNA of the CDR3 is TGTGCCAGCAGCCCGGGGAATCCCCCGGGATATACGCAGTATTTT.

The rearrangement joins TRBV5-1 to TRBJ2-3; 8 positions agree with TRBD2. V lost 5 bases to trimming and J lost 4 bases; unmatched junction nucleotides: 9. Germline V lookup: CDR1 SGHRS, CDR2 YFSETQ. The CDR3 is made up of 15 amino acids. The CDR3, as DNA: TGCGCCAGCAGAATGAGAGCGGGAGAGGCAGATACGCAGTATTTT. It encodes CASRMRAGEADTQYF.

The chain is built from TRBV2 and TRBJ2-1; 7 positions agree with TRBD1. The germline gives CDR1 SNHLY, CDR2 FYNNEI. V shed 6 bases and J 5 bases; nucleotides not matched to a gene: 4. CDR3 length: 13 residues. The CDR3 coding sequence is TGTGCCAGCAGCTTCGACAGGGACAATGAGCAGTTCTTC. Translating it yields CASSFDRDNEQFF.

This chain joins TRBV7-9 and TRBJ2-1; D may be TRBD2 (5 bases). Germline lookup yields CDR1 SEHNR and CDR2 FQNEAQ (reference sequence). CDR3 length: 18 residues. The ends were cut back, 6 bases at V and 5 bases at J, with 26 bases in the middle. CDR3 sequence (DNA): TGTGCCAGCAGACTAGGCCGCCCACCCGGCCCGAAAGACAATGAGCAGTTCTTC. Its translation is CASRLGRPPGPKDNEQFF.

This clonotype was observed many times. The rearrangement uses TRBV4-1 and TRBJ1-1, with D maybe TRBD1 (5 bases). Germline V CDR1 and CDR2: MGHRA, YSYEKL. V was pared by 1 base and J by 7 bases, with 13 bases between. The CDR3 extends over 14 amino acids. This CDR3 is CASSQGGTEDEAFF. In DNA form, the CDR3 reads TGCGCCAGCAGCCAAGGGGGGACGGAAGATGAAGCTTTCTTT.

V gene TRBV29-1 combines with J gene TRBJ1-1; D is ambiguous. The germline V and J ends were trimmed by 4 bases and 1 base, with 16 bases remaining between them. CDR3 length equals 15 residues. Germline V gene data show CDR1 as SQVTM and CDR2 as ANQGSEA. The CDR3 is CSVVASRVQNTEAFF. As DNA, the CDR3 is TGCAGCGTTGTGGCCTCTAGGGTCCAGAACACTGAAGCTTTCTTT.

The V call is TRBV9, the J call TRBJ2-3; TRBD2 aligns across 8 bases. This CDR3 has 14 amino acids. Unmatched junction bases numbered 10, after V lost 4 bases and J lost 9 bases. CDR1 and CDR2 from the germline V gene are SGDLS and YYNGEE. CDR3 nucleotides: TGTGCCAGCAGCCCGACTAGCGAGAAAACCACGCAGTATTTT. Its protein is CASSPTSEKTTQYF.

This clonotype was seen repeatedly, ten times or more. The V call is TRBV7-8, the J call TRBJ1-1, with D tentatively TRBD1 (5 bases). Trimming removed 3 bases at V and 4 bases at J, with 15 bases between. The germline CDR1 and CDR2 sequences are SGHVS and FQNEAQ. The CDR3 is 15 amino acids. The CDR3 DNA sequence: TGTGCCAGCAGCTTTCAGGGAATGAGTAGCACTGAAGCTTTCTTT. Residues: CASSFQGMSSTEAFF.

This clonotype came up many times. This CDR3 is CASSESGGYSNQPQHF. DNA of the CDR3: TGTGCCAGCAGCGAGAGCGGGGGTTATAGCAATCAGCCCCAGCATTTT. The chain has TRBV7-2 and TRBJ1-5, with D perhaps TRBD1 (5 bases). CDR3 length: 16 amino acids. The germline CDR1 and CDR2 sequences are SGHTA and FQGNSA. The ends were cut back, 5 bases at V and 0 bases at J, with 14 bases in the middle.

This clonotype was observed at least ten times. The rearrangement joins TRBV28 to TRBJ2-3, with 8 bases that match TRBD1. With 6 bases clipped from V and 4 bases from J, the junction kept 12 bases outside the gene matches. The CDR3 has 16 residues. Germline V CDR1 and CDR2: MDHEN, SYDVKM. The chain's CDR3 is CASSLLGTGNSDTQYF. The CDR3 DNA reads as TGTGCCAGCAGCCTATTGGGGACAGGAAATTCAGATACGCAGTATTTT.

V usage is TRBV5-5 and J usage is TRBJ1-1, with TRBD1 matching 7 bases. With V trimmed by 4 bases and J by 3 bases, 3 bases remained unmatched. Germline V CDR1 and CDR2: SGHKS, YYEKEE (reference sequence). The CDR3 consists of 13 residues. The CDR3 region has the DNA TGTGCCAGCAGCACAGGGGTTGACACTGAAGCTTTCTTT. It translates to CASSTGVDTEAFF.

This clonotype was seen a few times. The J gene is TRBJ2-1, the V gene TRBV20-1, with 14 bases fitting TRBD2. Germline CDR1 and CDR2: DFQATT and SNEGSKA (reference sequence). J gave up 7 bases and V 2 bases, and 10 bases lay outside the gene matches. This CDR3 contains 17 residues. The CDR3 region is CSARKPFWTSGGNEQFF. The CDR3, as DNA: TGCAGTGCTAGAAAACCCTTTTGGACTAGCGGGGGGAATGAGCAGTTCTTC.

Turning to this clonotype: This may stem from a read error, because a much larger clone lies one nucleotide away. This chain links TRBV7-2 with TRBJ2-7; 9 nucleotides match TRBD2. CDR1 SGHTA and CDR2 FQGNSA come from the germline V gene. The CDR3 has 19 amino acids. CDR3 coding DNA: TGTGCCGGCAGCTTAACGGGGTTTGCGGGAGGGCCCTCAGGAAGGGAGCAGTACTTC. Amino acids: CAGSLTGFAGGPSGREQYF.

This chain uses TRBV18 with TRBJ1-4, with 12 bases matching TRBD1. V trimming: 2 bases; J trimming: 0 bases; junction bases outside the gene matches: 1. The CDR3 consists of 17 residues. The germline CDR1 and CDR2 sequences are KGHSH and LQKENI. The CDR3 spells CASSPGTGGSTNEKLFF. The CDR3 bases are TGTGCCAGCTCACCAGGGACAGGGGGCTCAACTAATGAAAAACTGTTTTTT.

This clonotype showed up many times. The V call is TRBV7-2, the J call TRBJ2-7; 9 bases agree with TRBD1. The CDR3 is 15 residues long. From germline, CDR1 is SGHTA and CDR2 FQGNSA. After removal of 4 bases from V and 4 bases from J, the junction contained 8 bases not matched to a gene. This CDR3 is CASSSPGTGTYEQYF. The CDR3 DNA sequence: TGTGCCAGCAGCTCCCCCGGGACAGGGACTTACGAGCAGTACTTC.

This sequence joins TRBV7-2 and TRBJ1-6; D not certain. V was trimmed by 6 bases and J by 6 bases, leaving 18 bases between them. The CDR3 consists of 16 residues. In germline, CDR1 is SGHTA, CDR2 FQGNSA. The CDR3, as DNA: TGTGCCAGCAGTCTTCTAGGTCTAGGTGGTAATTCACCCCTCCACTTT. Translating gives CASSLLGLGGNSPLHF. Combining the CDR3 with reference TRBV7-2 and TRBJ1-6 gives the whole variable domain GAGVSQSPSNKVTEKGKDVELRCDPISGHTALYWYRQSLGQGLEFLIYFQGNSAPDKSGLPSDRFSAERTGGSVSTLTIQRTQQEDSAVYLCASSLLGLGGNSPLHFGNGTRLTVT.

This clonotype appeared a few times. The rearrangement uses TRBV11-2 and TRBJ2-7; no definite D call. The germline V gene encodes CDR1 SGHAT and CDR2 FQNNGV. The ends were cut back, 2 bases at V and 0 bases at J, with 8 bases in the middle. The length of the CDR3 is 14 residues. CDR3 loop: CASSLRYNSYEQYF. In nucleotides, the CDR3 is TGTGCCAGCAGCTTACGTTACAACTCCTACGAGCAGTACTTC.

This clonotype showed up just a few times. The V call is TRBV5-5, the J call TRBJ2-7; D remains unclear. There are 14 residues in the CDR3. V shed 0 bases and J shed 6 bases, with 13 bases lying between them. The germline CDR1 and CDR2 sequences are SGHKS and YYEKEE (reference sequence). DNA for the CDR3: TGTGCCAGCAGCTTGGAGCCCACCACTACCGAGCAGTACTTC. It encodes CASSLEPTTTEQYF.

Ten or more counts support this clonotype. CDR3 DNA: TGTGCTAGTGCCACGACAGGCGACTATGGCTACACCTTC. It encodes CASATTGDYGYTF. This chain connects TRBV12-5 to TRBJ1-2, with a weak D call TRBD1 (6 bases). The CDR3 spans 13 residues. Germline CDR1 and CDR2: LGHNT and FRNRAP. The V gene lost 7 bases and the J gene lost 3 bases, with 12 bases spanning the gap. Complete variable domain (other parts from reference TRBV12-5 and TRBJ1-2): DARVTQTPRHKVTEMGQEVTMRCQPILGHNTVFWYRQTMMQGLELLAYFRNRAPLDDSGMPKDRFSAEMPDATLATLKIQPSEPRDSAVYFCASATTGDYGYTFGSGTRLTVV.

In this sample, this clonotype turned up a few times. This chain uses TRBV20-1 with TRBJ1-6; D is unclear. CDR3 size: 16 residues. Trimming removed 6 bases at V and 7 bases at J, with 22 bases between. Germline V gives CDR1 DFQATT, CDR2 SNEGSKA (reference sequence). CDR3 protein: CSAQARRTGKNSPLHF. The CDR3 DNA reads as TGCAGTGCCCAGGCGAGGCGCACGGGAAAGAATTCACCCCTCCACTTT.